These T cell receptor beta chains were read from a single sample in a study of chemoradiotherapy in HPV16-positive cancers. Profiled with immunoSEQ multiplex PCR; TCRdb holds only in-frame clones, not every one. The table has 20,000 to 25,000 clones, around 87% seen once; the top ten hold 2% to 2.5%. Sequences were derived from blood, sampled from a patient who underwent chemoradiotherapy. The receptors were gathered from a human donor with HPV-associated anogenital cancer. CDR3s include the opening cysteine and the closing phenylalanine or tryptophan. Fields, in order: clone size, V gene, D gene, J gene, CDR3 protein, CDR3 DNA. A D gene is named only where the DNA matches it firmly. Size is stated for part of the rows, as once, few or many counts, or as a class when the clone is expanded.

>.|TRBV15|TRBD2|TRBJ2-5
CATSREAGLPMAQYF
TGTGCCACCAGCAGAGAAGCGGGGCTCCCAATGGCCCAGTACTTC
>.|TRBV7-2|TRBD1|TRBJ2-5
CASRYTGAQGETQYF
TGTGCCAGCAGGTACACAGGGGCCCAGGGAGAGACCCAGTACTTC
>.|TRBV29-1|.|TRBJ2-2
CSVLPGGTGELFF
TGCAGCGTTCTTCCGGGCGGGACCGGGGAGCTGTTTTTT
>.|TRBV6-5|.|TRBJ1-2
CASCGEGRFYGYTF
TGTGCCAGCTGTGGGGAGGGAAGGTTCTATGGCTACACCTTC
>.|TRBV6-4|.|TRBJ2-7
CASSKGPSYEQYF
TGTGCCAGCAGTAAGGGGCCCTCCTACGAGCAGTACTTC
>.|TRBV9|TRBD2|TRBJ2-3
CASSVEWTSGGSTDTQYF
TGTGCCAGCAGCGTAGAATGGACTAGCGGGGGAAGCACAGATACGCAGTATTTT
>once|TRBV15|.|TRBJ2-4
CATSRAGSGNIQYF
TGTGCCACCAGCAGAGCGGGTAGCGGAAACATTCAGTACTTC
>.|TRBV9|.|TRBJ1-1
CASSPRIEGTEAFF
TGTGCCAGCAGCCCTCGGATTGAGGGCACTGAAGCTTTCTTT
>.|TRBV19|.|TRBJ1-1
CASSMGRDRPGTEAFF
TGTGCCAGTAGTATGGGGCGGGACCGGCCTGGCACTGAAGCTTTCTTT
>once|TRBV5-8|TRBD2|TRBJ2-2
CASSHSGLAGITGELFF
TGTGCCAGCAGCCACTCGGGACTAGCGGGAATCACCGGGGAGCTGTTTTTT
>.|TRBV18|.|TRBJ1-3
CASSPNSQRTISGNTIYF
TGTGCCAGCTCACCCAACTCCCAGAGGACGATCTCTGGAAACACCATATATTTT
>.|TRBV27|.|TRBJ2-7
CASSGHTYEQYF
TGTGCCAGCAGTGGACATACCTACGAGCAGTACTTC
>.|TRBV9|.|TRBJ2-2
CASSVASTGELFF
TGTGCCAGCAGCGTAGCCAGCACCGGGGAGCTGTTTTTT
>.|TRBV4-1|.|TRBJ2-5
CASSQVGRRWETQYF
TGCGCCAGCAGCCAAGTAGGCAGGCGCTGGGAGACCCAGTACTTC
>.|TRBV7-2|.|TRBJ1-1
CATNRDSQLPLGVNTEAFF
TGTGCCACCAATAGAGACAGTCAACTACCCTTAGGGGTGAACACTGAAGCTTTCTTT